This entry is about one T cell receptor beta chain. What it recognizes is unknown. The CDR3 covers 16 residues. V shed 5 bases and J 3 bases; nucleotides not matched to a gene: 8. Germline V gene lookup returns CDR1 MNHEY and CDR2 SMNVEV (reference sequence). These data belong to a study of T cells in tuberculosis. General study results and limits: Classification accuracy was about 85% (AUROC 0.7 to 0.95) with the GMM-specific repertoire. Active tuberculosis cases were adults; controls were adolescents. Active tuberculosis alpha repertoires lay closer to GMM-specific TCRs than controls'.

Sequenced by immunoSEQ multiplex PCR; TCRdb stores in-frame clones only, minus some. The data show tens of thousands of clones, nearly 90% seen once. The V call is TRBV27, the J call TRBJ2-7, with 12 bases matching TRBD2. The sequenced sample consisted of PBMCs. The sequence was obtained from a donor between 10 and 35 years old with latent tuberculosis or without tuberculosis infection. This CDR3 reads CASSTRLAGDFYEQYF. CDR3 in DNA: TGTGCCAGCAGTACTCGACTAGCGGGGGACTTCTACGAGCAGTACTTC.